A single sample is the source of the 27 T cell receptor beta chains below, sequenced in a study of cytomegalovirus exposure and HLA in healthy donors. A multiplex PCR was run with 60 Vbeta primers and 13 Jbeta primers. Some clones are missing from TCRdb's copy, which holds only in-frame ones; the method was immunoSEQ multiplex PCR. This repertoire shows about 98,000 clones, about 74% found once; its top ten account for about 1.7%. Sequenced sample: PBMCs. Receptors were obtained from a male donor in good health and CMV-seronegative.

The V gene is TRBV4-2, the J gene TRBJ2-7; D gene ambiguous. With 1 base removed from V and 8 bases from J, the gap between germline ends came to 12 bases. Germline lookup yields CDR1 LGHNA and CDR2 YNFKEQ. CDR3 length: 13 amino acids. CDR3 amino acids: CASSQVEIAKQYF. CDR3 bases: TGTGCCAGCAGCCAAGTTGAAATAGCTAAGCAGTACTTC.

V and J are TRBV27 and TRBJ2-7; 8 bases are a match to TRBD1. J lost 2 bases, V lost 5 bases, and 11 bases had no gene match. CDR1 and CDR2 (germline): MNHEY, SMNVEV (reference sequence). The CDR3 consists of 16 residues. The CDR3 protein is CASSPQAGGLPYEQYF. CDR3 in DNA: TGTGCCAGCAGTCCCCAGGCAGGGGGCCTTCCCTACGAGCAGTACTTC.

V and J are TRBV27 and TRBJ1-1, with D possibly TRBD1 on 6 matching bases. Deletions cut 0 bases from V and 3 bases from J, with 11 bases between. CDR1 and CDR2 from the germline V gene are MNHEY and SMNVEV (reference sequence). There are 15 residues in the CDR3. The CDR3 spells CASSLSARGYTEAFF. As DNA, the CDR3 is TGTGCCAGCAGTTTATCTGCCAGGGGCTACACTGAAGCTTTCTTT.

This chain joins TRBV25-1 and TRBJ1-1, with TRBD1 matching over 8 bases. Germline trimming cut 1 base from V and 2 bases from J; bases unmatched to any gene: 3. This CDR3 has 15 residues. Germline values: CDR1 MGHDK, CDR2 SYGVNS. DNA of the CDR3: TGTGCCAGCAGTGAATTTGCAGGGGGCAACACTGAAGCTTTCTTT. The encoded protein is CASSEFAGGNTEAFF.

The chain couples TRBV28 to TRBJ2-5; 9 nucleotides line up with TRBD1. The DNA end is more similar to TRBJ2-7, so the J call may be wrong. Looked up from germline, CDR1 is MDHEN and CDR2 is SYDVKM. This CDR3 contains 16 residues. The CDR3 coding sequence is TGTGCCAGCAGTTCAGACTACAGGGGGCCGACCTACGAGCAGTACTTC. As protein: CASSSDYRGPTYEQYF.

The CDR3 sequence: CASSPKAEWGYTF. In DNA form, the CDR3 reads TGTGCCAGCAGCCCAAAAGCCGAGTGGGGCTACACCTTC. The chain carries TRBV7-2 and TRBJ1-2; D unresolved. V gave up 5 bases and J gave up 8 bases, with 15 bases separating them. Germline loops: CDR1 SGHTA, CDR2 FQGNSA. The CDR3 is 13 amino acids.

V is TRBV9 and J is TRBJ1-3; D remains ambiguous. Germline CDR1 and CDR2: SGDLS and YYNGEE. The CDR3 covers 14 residues. V shed 2 bases and J shed 0 bases, with 6 bases lying between them. The CDR3 spells CASSVIGSGNTIYF. CDR3 in DNA: TGTGCCAGCAGCGTGATCGGCTCTGGAAACACCATATATTTT.

The V call is TRBV30, the J call TRBJ1-1; D is unclear. V was clipped by 5 bases and J by 2 bases, with 12 bases between them. The CDR3 extends over 13 amino acids. In germline, CDR1 is GTSNPN, CDR2 SVGIG (reference sequence). The CDR3 loop is CAWRARSNTEAFF. The CDR3 DNA is TGTGCCTGGCGAGCTCGTTCAAACACTGAAGCTTTCTTT.

The chain has TRBV15 and TRBJ1-5; 8 bases are a match to TRBD1. In germline, CDR1 is LNHNV, CDR2 YYDKDF (reference sequence). J lost 6 bases, V lost 0 bases, and 4 bases had no gene match. CDR3 length equals 15 residues. Here the CDR3 DNA reads TGTGCCACCAGCAGAGACAGGGGGCCGGCTCAGCCCCAGCATTTT. It encodes CATSRDRGPAQPQHF. The complete variable domain, with remaining parts taken from reference TRBV15 and TRBJ1-5, reads DAMVIQNPRYQVTQFGKPVTLSCSQTLNHNVMYWYQQKSSQAPKLLFHYYDKDFNNEADTPDNFQSRRPNTSFCFLDIRSPGLGDTAMYLCATSRDRGPAQPQHFGDGTRLSIL.

The CDR3 nucleotides are TGTGCCAGCAGAGACCAGGGGAACACTGAAGCTTTCTTT. As protein: CASRDQGNTEAFF. The rearrangement joins TRBV6-1 to TRBJ1-1; TRBD1 might be the D (5 bases). Per germline, CDR1 MNHNS and CDR2 SASEGT. The CDR3 sequence is 13 residues long. V lost 6 bases and J lost 1, with 9 bases in between.

This chain's CDR3 is CASRMTGGEQYF. CDR3 nucleotides: TGCGCCAGCAGGATGACAGGGGGCGAGCAGTACTTC. The chain uses TRBV5-1 and TRBJ2-7; 9 bases agree with TRBD1. J was trimmed by 6 bases and V by 5 bases; bases with no gene match: 3. Germline V gene lookup returns CDR1 SGHRS and CDR2 YFSETQ. The CDR3 runs to 12 residues.

The CDR3 region is CASSASGYHNEQFF. The CDR3 DNA reads TGTGCCAGCAGTGCATCCGGGTACCACAATGAGCAGTTCTTC. The chain has TRBV6-4 and TRBJ2-1; D is undetermined. With 4 bases removed from V and 5 bases from J, the gap between germline ends came to 12 bases. The CDR3 is 14 residues long. Germline CDR1 and CDR2: MRHNA and SNTAGT.

This chain links TRBV6-5 with TRBJ2-7; 9 nucleotides match TRBD1. Germline V lookup: CDR1 MNHEY, CDR2 SVGAGI. The CDR3 has 14 amino acids. Unmatched junction bases numbered 6, after V lost 6 bases and J lost 3 bases. The CDR3 region has the DNA TGTGCCAGCAGAGAGACAGGGGGAGTCTACGAGCAGTACTTC. It specifies CASRETGGVYEQYF.

This clone has only a few counts. CDR3 coding DNA: TGTGCCAGTAGACGGGGGAATGACAATGAGCAGTTCTTC. This sequence encodes CASRRGNDNEQFF. The chain recombines TRBV18 with TRBJ2-1, with D possibly being TRBD2 (6 bases). The CDR3 covers 13 residues. The V gene lost 9 bases and the J gene lost 5 bases, with 14 bases spanning the gap. The V gene's germline CDR1 is KGHSH and CDR2 LQKENI. The variable domain in full, with the rest retrieved from reference TRBV18 and TRBJ2-1, is NAGVMQNPRHLVRRRGQEARLRCSPMKGHSHVYWYRQLPEEGLKFMVYLQKENIIDESGMPKERFSAEFPKEGPSILRIQQVVRGDSAAYFCASRRGNDNEQFFGPGTRLTVL.

This chain links TRBV9 with TRBJ2-7; D is unclear. The CDR3 loop spans 14 amino acids. The V end was cut by 0 bases, the J end by 0 bases, with 7 bases between. Germline V CDR1 and CDR2: SGDLS, YYNGEE. The CDR3 here is CASSVGVSSYEQYF. In DNA, the CDR3 is TGTGCCAGCAGCGTAGGAGTAAGCTCCTACGAGCAGTACTTC.

The table lists this clone with a few counts. V and J are TRBV19 and TRBJ1-5; D unclear. There are 14 residues in the CDR3. Germline CDR1 is LNHDA and CDR2 is SQIVND (reference sequence). Trimming removed 2 bases from V and 5 bases from J, with 10 bases in between. DNA for the CDR3: TGTGCCAGTAGTATAACGGCAGGTTATCAGCCCCAGCATTTT. Its protein is CASSITAGYQPQHF.

The chain couples TRBV6-1 to TRBJ1-5, with D possibly being TRBD1 (6 bases). The CDR3 loop spans 15 amino acids. Germline values: CDR1 MNHNS, CDR2 SASEGT. V shed 8 bases and J shed 2 bases, with 16 bases lying between them. The CDR3 DNA sequence: TGTGCCAGCGTAATTGAGGGGGTTGGCAATCAGCCCCAGCATTTT. Encoded protein: CASVIEGVGNQPQHF.

The rearrangement uses TRBV4-3 and TRBJ2-7; 7 bases map to TRBD1. Germline CDR1 reads LGHNA; CDR2 reads YSLEER. This CDR3 spans 17 amino acids. V lost 0 bases to trimming and J lost 1 base; unmatched junction nucleotides: 9. The CDR3 sequence: CASSQEARTGVSYEQYF. CDR3 nucleotides: TGCGCCAGCAGCCAAGAAGCACGAACAGGGGTGTCCTACGAGCAGTACTTC.

The CDR3 DNA reads as TGTGCCAGCAGCCAAGGTAGACAGGCCTATGGCTACACCTTC. It yields the protein CASSQGRQAYGYTF. The V gene is TRBV14, the J gene TRBJ1-2, with D possibly TRBD1 on 6 matching bases. This CDR3 is built from 14 residues. V gave up 1 base and J gave up 4 bases, with 10 bases separating them. Per germline, CDR1 SGHDN and CDR2 FVKESK.

The chain is built from TRBV10-3 and TRBJ1-1; 7 bases match TRBD1. The V gene's germline CDR1 is ENHRY and CDR2 SYGVKD. Trimming removed 5 bases from V and 1 base from J; junction bases left unmatched: 4. This CDR3 comprises 14 residues. The CDR3 bases are TGTGCCATCAGTACGACAGGGACGAACACTGAAGCTTTCTTT. Translating it yields CAISTTGTNTEAFF.

The rearrangement links TRBV5-8 to TRBJ2-7, with TRBD1 identical over 7 bases. V lost 7 bases, J lost 2 bases, and 9 bases stayed unmatched. The germline gives CDR1 SGHTS, CDR2 YDEGEE. CDR3 length: 14 residues. CDR3 residues: CASLRGTATYEQYF. The CDR3 nucleotides are TGTGCCAGCCTCCGTGGGACAGCTACCTACGAGCAGTACTTC.

This clone was recorded a few times. The chain combines TRBV7-2 with TRBJ2-5; D is possibly TRBD1 (5 bases). The CDR3 spans 13 residues. The V end lost 5 bases, the J end lost 2 bases, and 9 bases lay between the germline ends. Germline-derived CDR1 and CDR2 are SGHTA and FQGNSA. CDR3 sequence (DNA): TGTGCCAGCAGCCGACAGCGACAAGAGACCCAGTACTTC. Protein: CASSRQRQETQYF.

The chain links TRBV7-9 to TRBJ1-2; no clear D. Germline V gene data show CDR1 as SEHNR and CDR2 as FQNEAQ (reference sequence). CDR3 length: 13 amino acids. Trimming took off 2 bases at V and 0 bases at J, with 4 bases between the two ends. The DNA of the CDR3 is TGTGCCAGCAGCTTACCCACTAACTATGGCTACACCTTC. Translation: CASSLPTNYGYTF.

CDR3 in DNA: TGTGCCACCAGCAGAGGGGAGCGGGAGGCCCAAGAGACCCAGTACTTC. Translated: CATSRGEREAQETQYF. This rearrangement joins TRBV15 to TRBJ2-5; 9 nucleotides match TRBD2. Trimming at V came to 1 base and at J to 1 base, leaving 4 bases not matched to a gene. The CDR3 extends over 16 amino acids. CDR1 is LNHNV, CDR2 YYDKDF, per germline (reference sequence).

The rearrangement uses TRBV5-6 and TRBJ1-5; maybe TRBD1 (6 bases). Germline V lookup: CDR1 SGHDT, CDR2 YYEEEE. The CDR3 covers 15 residues. Trimming cost V 4 bases and J 2 bases, with 13 bases left between them. CDR3 nucleotide sequence: TGTGCCAGCAGCCAGGGGCGGGGGGGCAATCAGCCCCAGCATTTT. It encodes CASSQGRGGNQPQHF.

This clone has only one observation. The rearrangement links TRBV18 to TRBJ2-6; D gene ambiguous. The CDR3 is 15 amino acids. V was clipped by 6 bases and J by 3 bases, with 12 bases between them. Germline CDR1 reads KGHSH; CDR2 reads LQKENI. This CDR3 is CASSPVVVGANVLTF. For the CDR3, the DNA is TGTGCCAGCTCTCCGGTGGTAGTTGGGGCCAACGTCCTGACTTTC.

The rearrangement uses TRBV14 and TRBJ1-4; no firm D call. Trimming took off 3 bases at V and 8 bases at J, with 7 bases between the two ends. This CDR3 comprises 12 residues. The germline V gene encodes CDR1 SGHDN and CDR2 FVKESK. In DNA, the CDR3 is TGTGCCAGCAGCCAGGTCGCGGAAAAACTGTTTTTT. It encodes CASSQVAEKLFF.